This TCR beta chain was identified in a study of glioma-infiltrating T cells after dendritic cell vaccination. Study at large: The vaccine used monocyte-derived dendritic cells pulsed overnight with autologous tumor lysate.

No glioblastoma patient carried an isocitrate dehydrogenase mutation. The primer mix had 60 V beta and 13 J beta primers. Sequenced by immunoSEQ multiplex PCR; TCRdb stores in-frame clones only, minus some. The top ten hold about an eighth of the sample, which has fewer than 110,000 clones, roughly four fifths seen once. CDR3 size: 15 residues. V was shortened by 0 bases and J by 1 base, with 9 bases between the two germline ends. The germline V gene encodes CDR1 MNHNY and CDR2 SVGAGI (reference sequence). The chain is built from TRBV6-6 and TRBJ1-1, with D perhaps matching TRBD1 (5 bases). This TCR derives from a human donor with glioblastoma. Material: blood, obtained before dendritic cell vaccination. This CDR3 reads CASSYSRGGNTEAFF. In DNA form, the CDR3 reads TGTGCCAGCAGTTACTCAAGGGGTGGGAACACTGAAGCTTTCTTT.